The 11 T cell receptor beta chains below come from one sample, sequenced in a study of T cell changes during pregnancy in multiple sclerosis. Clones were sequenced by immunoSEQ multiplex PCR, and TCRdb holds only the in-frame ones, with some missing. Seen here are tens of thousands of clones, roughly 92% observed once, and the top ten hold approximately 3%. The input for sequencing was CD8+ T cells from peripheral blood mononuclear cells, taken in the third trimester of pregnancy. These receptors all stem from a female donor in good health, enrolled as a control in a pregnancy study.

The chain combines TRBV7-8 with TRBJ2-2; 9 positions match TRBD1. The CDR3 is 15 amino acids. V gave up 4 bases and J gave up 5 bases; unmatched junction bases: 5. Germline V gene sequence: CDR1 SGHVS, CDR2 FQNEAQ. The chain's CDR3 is CASSSTGGATGELFF. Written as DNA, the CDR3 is TGTGCCAGCAGCTCAACAGGGGGCGCGACCGGGGAGCTGTTTTTT.

This chain's CDR3 is CASSYRTGIYGYTF. The CDR3 DNA is TGTGCCAGCAGTTACCGGACAGGGATCTATGGCTACACCTTC. The genes are TRBV6-5 and TRBJ1-2; 8 nucleotides align to TRBD1. V lost 2 bases to trimming and J lost 4 bases; unmatched junction nucleotides: 3. Germline assignment: CDR1 MNHEY and CDR2 SVGAGI. The CDR3 spans 14 residues.

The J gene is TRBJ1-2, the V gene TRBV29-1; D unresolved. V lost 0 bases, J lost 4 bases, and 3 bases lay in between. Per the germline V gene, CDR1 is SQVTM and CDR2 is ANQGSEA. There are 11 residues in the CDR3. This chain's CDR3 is CSVEDRYGYTF. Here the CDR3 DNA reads TGCAGCGTTGAAGATCGCTATGGCTACACCTTC.

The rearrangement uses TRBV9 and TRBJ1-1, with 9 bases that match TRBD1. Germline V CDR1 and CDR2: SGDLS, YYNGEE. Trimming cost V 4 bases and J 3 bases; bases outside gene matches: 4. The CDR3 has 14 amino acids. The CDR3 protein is CASSIQGADTEAFF. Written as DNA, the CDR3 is TGTGCCAGCAGCATACAGGGGGCGGACACTGAAGCTTTCTTT.

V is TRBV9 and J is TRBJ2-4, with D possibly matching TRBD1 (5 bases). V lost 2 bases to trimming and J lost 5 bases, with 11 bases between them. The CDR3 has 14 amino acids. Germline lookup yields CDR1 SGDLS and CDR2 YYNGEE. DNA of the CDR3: TGTGCCAGCAGCGTTCAGGGCCTCGAAAACATTCAGTACTTC. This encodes CASSVQGLENIQYF.

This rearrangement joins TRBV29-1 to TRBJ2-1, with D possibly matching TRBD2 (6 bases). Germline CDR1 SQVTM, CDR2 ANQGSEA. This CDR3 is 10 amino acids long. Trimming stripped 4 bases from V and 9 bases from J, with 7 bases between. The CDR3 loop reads CSVGGGEQFF. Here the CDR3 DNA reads TGCAGCGTTGGGGGAGGTGAGCAGTTCTTC.

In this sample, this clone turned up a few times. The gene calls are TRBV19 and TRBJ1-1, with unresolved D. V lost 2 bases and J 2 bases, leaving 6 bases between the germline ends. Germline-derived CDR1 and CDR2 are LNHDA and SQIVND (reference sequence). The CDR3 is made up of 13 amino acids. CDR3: CASSIRTNTEAFF. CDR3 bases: TGTGCCAGTAGTATACGGACTAACACTGAAGCTTTCTTT.

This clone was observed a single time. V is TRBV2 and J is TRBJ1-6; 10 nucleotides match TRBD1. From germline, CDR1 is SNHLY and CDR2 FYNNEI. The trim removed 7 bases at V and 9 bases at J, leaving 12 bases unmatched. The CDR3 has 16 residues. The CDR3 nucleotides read TGTGCCAGCACTAAACGGACAGGGGGTTATTCTTCACCCCTCCACTTT. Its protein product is CASTKRTGGYSSPLHF.

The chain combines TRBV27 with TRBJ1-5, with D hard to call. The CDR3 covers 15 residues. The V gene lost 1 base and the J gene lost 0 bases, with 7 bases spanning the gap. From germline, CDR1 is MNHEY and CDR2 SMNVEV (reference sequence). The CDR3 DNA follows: TGTGCCAGCAGTTTATACGGGGATAGCAATCAGCCCCAGCATTTT. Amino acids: CASSLYGDSNQPQHF.

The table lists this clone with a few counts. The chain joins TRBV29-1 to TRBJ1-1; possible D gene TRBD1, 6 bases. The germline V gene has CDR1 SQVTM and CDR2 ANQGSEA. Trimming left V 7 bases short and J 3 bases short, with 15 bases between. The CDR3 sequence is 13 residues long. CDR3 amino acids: CSATRGMDTEAFF. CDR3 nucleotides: TGCAGCGCGACCAGGGGAATGGACACTGAAGCTTTCTTT.

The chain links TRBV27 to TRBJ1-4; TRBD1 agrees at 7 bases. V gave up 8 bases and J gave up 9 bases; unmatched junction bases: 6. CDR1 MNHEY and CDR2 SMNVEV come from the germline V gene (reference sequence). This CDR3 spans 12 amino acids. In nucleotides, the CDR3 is TGTGCCAGCGGGACAGTGACCCAAAAACTGTTTTTT. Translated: CASGTVTQKLFF.